The 7 T cell receptor beta chains reported below all come from one sample, sequenced in a study of T cells after yellow fever vaccination. TCRdb analysed the 5' RACE reads with MiXCR anew, one entry per CDR3 protein. This table has some 240,000 distinct CDR3 sequences, about 3% appearing once. Specimen: CD4+ T cells sorted from PBMCs, collected 10 days after the yellow fever booster vaccination. The receptors were sampled from a man between 18 and 29 years old who received the YFV17D yellow fever vaccine.

This clonotype has ten or more counts. The chain uses TRBV20-1 and TRBJ2-2; D is unresolved. The CDR3 is made up of 15 amino acids. Germline V gene sequence: CDR1 DFQATT, CDR2 SNEGSKA (reference sequence). Trimming shortened V by 0 bases and J by 1 base, and 9 bases separated the two germline ends. The CDR3 nucleotides read TGCAGTGCTAGAGAGGCCAGGAGGAACACCGGGGAGCTGTTTTTT. Amino acid sequence: CSAREARRNTGELFF.

This clonotype showed up many times. CDR3: CSVVVGITEAFF. The DNA of the CDR3 is TGCAGCGTTGTTGTTGGGATCACTGAAGCTTTCTTT. V gene TRBV29-1 combines with J gene TRBJ1-1; D unclear. CDR1 is SQVTM, CDR2 ANQGSEA, per germline. The V end was cut by 4 bases, the J end by 4 bases, with 10 bases between. There are 12 residues in the CDR3. Using reference TRBV29-1 and TRBJ1-1 for the parts outside the CDR3, the full variable domain is SAVISQKPSRDICQRGTSLTIQCQVDSQVTMMFWYRQQPGQSLTLIATANQGSEATYESGFVIDKFPISRPNLTFSTLTVSNMSPEDSSIYLCSVVVGITEAFFGQGTRLTVV.

This clonotype was detected ten times or more. The rearrangement uses TRBV20-1 and TRBJ1-1, with unresolved D. The ends were cut back, 0 bases at V and 6 bases at J, with 14 bases in the middle. The CDR3 is made up of 14 amino acids. Germline assignment: CDR1 DFQATT and CDR2 SNEGSKA (reference sequence). CDR3 region: CSARDGRAWSEAFF. CDR3 in DNA: TGCAGTGCTAGAGATGGGAGGGCTTGGTCTGAAGCTTTCTTT.

At least ten counts were recorded for this clonotype. V and J are TRBV5-1 and TRBJ2-5, with D possibly TRBD2 on 6 matching bases. The germline V gene encodes CDR1 SGHRS and CDR2 YFSETQ. The CDR3 is 15 amino acids. The V end was cut by 1 base, the J end by 4 bases, with 14 bases between. The CDR3 protein is CASSLSDSGLETQYF. The CDR3 DNA reads as TGCGCCAGCAGCTTGTCGGATAGCGGACTAGAGACCCAGTACTTC.

There are many counts of this clonotype. The chain uses TRBV7-2 and TRBJ2-3; D could derive from TRBD1 or TRBD2 (6 bases each). The V and J ends lost 0 bases and 1 base respectively, with 14 bases between them. The CDR3 contains 17 residues. The germline V gene has CDR1 SGHTA and CDR2 FQGNSA. Here the CDR3 DNA reads TGTGCCAGCAGCTTAGCGGGGTCGGGGGCCCGCACAGATACGCAGTATTTT. This encodes CASSLAGSGARTDTQYF.

This clonotype was recorded at least ten times. The chain joins TRBV18 to TRBJ2-4, with 10 bases lining up with TRBD1. Looked up from germline, CDR1 is KGHSH and CDR2 is LQKENI. With V trimmed by 3 bases and J by 0 bases, 11 bases remained unmatched. The length of the CDR3 is 19 residues. CDR3 region: CASSPSGGQGSLAKNIQYF. The CDR3 coding sequence is TGTGCCAGCTCACCTTCCGGGGGACAGGGGTCCCTAGCCAAAAACATTCAGTACTTC.

This clonotype was picked up many times. The chain couples TRBV15 to TRBJ2-1; 7 bases fit TRBD1. The germline CDR1 and CDR2 sequences are LNHNV and YYDKDF (reference sequence). With V trimmed by 0 bases and J by 7 bases, 3 bases remained unmatched. This CDR3 has 14 residues. DNA of the CDR3: TGTGCCACCAGCAGAGATAAGGGGGCTAATGAGCAGTTCTTC. This codes for CATSRDKGANEQFF.